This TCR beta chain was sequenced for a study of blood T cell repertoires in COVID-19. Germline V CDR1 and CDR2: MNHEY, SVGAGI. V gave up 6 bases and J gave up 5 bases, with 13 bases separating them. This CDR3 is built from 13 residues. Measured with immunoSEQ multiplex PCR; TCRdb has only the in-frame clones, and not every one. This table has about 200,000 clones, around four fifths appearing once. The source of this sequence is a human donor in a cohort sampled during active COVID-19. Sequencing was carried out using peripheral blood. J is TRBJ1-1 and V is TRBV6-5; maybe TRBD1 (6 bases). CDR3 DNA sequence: TGTGCCAGCAGAATTCTCCAGGGGACTGAAGCTTTCTTT. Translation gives CASRILQGTEAFF.